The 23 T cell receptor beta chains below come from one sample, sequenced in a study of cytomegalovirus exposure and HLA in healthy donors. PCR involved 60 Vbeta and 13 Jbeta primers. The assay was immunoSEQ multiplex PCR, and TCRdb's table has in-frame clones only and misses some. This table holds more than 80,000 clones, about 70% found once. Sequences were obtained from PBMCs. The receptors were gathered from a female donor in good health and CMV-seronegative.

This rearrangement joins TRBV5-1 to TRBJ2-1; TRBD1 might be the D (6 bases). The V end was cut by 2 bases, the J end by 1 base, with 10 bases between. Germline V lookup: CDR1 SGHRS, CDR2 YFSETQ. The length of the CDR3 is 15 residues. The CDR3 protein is CASSFEGGSYNEQFF. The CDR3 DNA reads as TGCGCCAGCAGCTTTGAAGGGGGATCCTACAATGAGCAGTTCTTC.

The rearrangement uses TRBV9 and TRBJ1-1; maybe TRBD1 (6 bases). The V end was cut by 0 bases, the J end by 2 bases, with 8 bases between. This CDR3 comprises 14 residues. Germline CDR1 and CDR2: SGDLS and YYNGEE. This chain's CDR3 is CASSVGTANTEAFF. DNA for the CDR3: TGTGCCAGCAGCGTAGGGACAGCAAACACTGAAGCTTTCTTT.

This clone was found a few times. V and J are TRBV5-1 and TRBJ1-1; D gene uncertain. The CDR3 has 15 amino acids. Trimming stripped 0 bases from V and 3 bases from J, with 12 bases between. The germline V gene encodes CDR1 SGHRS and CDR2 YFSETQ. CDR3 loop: CASSLEGAGYTEAFF. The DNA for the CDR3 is TGCGCCAGCAGCTTGGAGGGCGCGGGGTACACTGAAGCTTTCTTT.

CDR3 region: CASSGAGGNYNEQFF. CDR3 sequence (DNA): TGTGCCAGCAGCGGTGCGGGAGGAAACTACAATGAGCAGTTCTTC. The chain is built from TRBV11-2 and TRBJ2-1; 8 bases line up with TRBD2. CDR1 and CDR2 (germline): SGHAT, FQNNGV. J lost 3 bases, V lost 5 bases, and 6 bases had no gene match. This CDR3 is built from 15 residues.

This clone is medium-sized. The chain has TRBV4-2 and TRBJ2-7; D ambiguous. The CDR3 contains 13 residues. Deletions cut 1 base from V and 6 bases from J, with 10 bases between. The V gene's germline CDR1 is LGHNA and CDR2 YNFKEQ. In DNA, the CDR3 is TGTGCCAGCAGCCAAGGTGCCGCGTTCGAGCAGTACTTC. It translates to CASSQGAAFEQYF.

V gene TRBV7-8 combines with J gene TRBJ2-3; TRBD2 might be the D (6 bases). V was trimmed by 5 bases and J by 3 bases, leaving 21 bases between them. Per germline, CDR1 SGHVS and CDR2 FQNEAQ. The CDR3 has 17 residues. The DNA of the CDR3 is TGTGCCAGCAGCCGAAGCGTAGGACGGGGGAGTACAGATACGCAGTATTTT. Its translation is CASSRSVGRGSTDTQYF.

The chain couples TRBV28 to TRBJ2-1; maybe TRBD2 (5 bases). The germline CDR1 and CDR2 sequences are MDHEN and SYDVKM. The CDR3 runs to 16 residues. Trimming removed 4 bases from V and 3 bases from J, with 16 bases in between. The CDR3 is CASSSTVRGFYNEQFF. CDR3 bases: TGTGCCAGCAGTTCCACCGTTCGGGGATTCTACAATGAGCAGTTCTTC. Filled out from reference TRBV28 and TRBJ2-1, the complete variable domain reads DVKVTQSSRYLVKRTGEKVFLECVQDMDHENMFWYRQDPGLGLRLIYFSYDVKMKEKGDIPEGYSVSREKKERFSLILESASTNQTSMYLCASSSTVRGFYNEQFFGPGTRLTVL.

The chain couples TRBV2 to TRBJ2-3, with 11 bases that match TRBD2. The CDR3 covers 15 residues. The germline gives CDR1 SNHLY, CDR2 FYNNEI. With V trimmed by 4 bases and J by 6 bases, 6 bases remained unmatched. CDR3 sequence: CASSVETSGTDTQYF. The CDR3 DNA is TGTGCCAGCAGTGTGGAGACTAGCGGGACTGATACGCAGTATTTT.

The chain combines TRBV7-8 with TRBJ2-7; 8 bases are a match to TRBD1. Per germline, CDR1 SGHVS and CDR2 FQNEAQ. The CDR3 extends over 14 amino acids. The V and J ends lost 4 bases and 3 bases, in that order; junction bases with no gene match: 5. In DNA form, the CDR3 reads TGTGCCAGCAGCTCAGTGACAGGGGACTACGAGCAGTACTTC. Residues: CASSSVTGDYEQYF.

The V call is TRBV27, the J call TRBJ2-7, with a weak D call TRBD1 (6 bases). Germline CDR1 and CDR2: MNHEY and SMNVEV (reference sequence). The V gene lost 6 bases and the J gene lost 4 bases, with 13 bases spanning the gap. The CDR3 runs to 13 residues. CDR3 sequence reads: CASRLTGSYEQYF. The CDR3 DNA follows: TGTGCCAGCAGGCTTACAGGGTCGTACGAGCAGTACTTC.

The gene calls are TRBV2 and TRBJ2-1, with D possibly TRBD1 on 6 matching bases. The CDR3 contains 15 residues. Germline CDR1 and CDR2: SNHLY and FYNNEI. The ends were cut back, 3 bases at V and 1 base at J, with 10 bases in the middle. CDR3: CASSEQGPSYNEQFF. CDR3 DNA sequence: TGTGCCAGCAGTGAGCAGGGGCCTTCCTACAATGAGCAGTTCTTC.

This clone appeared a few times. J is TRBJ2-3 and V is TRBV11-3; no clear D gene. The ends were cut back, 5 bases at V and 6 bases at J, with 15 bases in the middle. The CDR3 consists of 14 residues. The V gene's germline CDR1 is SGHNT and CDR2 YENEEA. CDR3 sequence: CASSQAIARDTQYF. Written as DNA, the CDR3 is TGTGCCAGCAGCCAAGCCATCGCCCGGGATACGCAGTATTTT.

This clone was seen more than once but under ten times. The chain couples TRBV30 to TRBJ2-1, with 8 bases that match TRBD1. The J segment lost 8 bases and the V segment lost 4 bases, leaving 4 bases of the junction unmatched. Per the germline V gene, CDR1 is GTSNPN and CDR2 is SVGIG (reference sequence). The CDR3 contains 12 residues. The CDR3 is CAWKIQGDEQFF. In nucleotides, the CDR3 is TGTGCCTGGAAGATACAGGGGGATGAGCAGTTCTTC.

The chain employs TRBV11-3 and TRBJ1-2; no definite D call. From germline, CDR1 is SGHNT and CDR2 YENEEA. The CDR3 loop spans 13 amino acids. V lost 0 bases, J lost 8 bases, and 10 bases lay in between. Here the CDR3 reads CASSLEVGFGYTF. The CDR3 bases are TGTGCCAGCAGCTTAGAGGTCGGGTTCGGCTACACCTTC.

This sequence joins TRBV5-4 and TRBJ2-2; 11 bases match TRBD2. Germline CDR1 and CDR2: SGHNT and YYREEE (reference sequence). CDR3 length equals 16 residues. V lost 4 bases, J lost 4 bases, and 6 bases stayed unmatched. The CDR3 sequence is CASSPGTSGATGELFF. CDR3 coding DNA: TGTGCCAGCAGCCCCGGGACTAGCGGTGCCACCGGGGAGCTGTTTTTT. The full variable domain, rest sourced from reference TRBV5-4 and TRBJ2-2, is ETGVTQSPTHLIKTRGQQVTLRCSSQSGHNTVSWYQQALGQGPQFIFQYYREEENGRGNFPPRFSGLQFPNYSSELNVNALELDDSALYLCASSPGTSGATGELFFGEGSRLTVL.

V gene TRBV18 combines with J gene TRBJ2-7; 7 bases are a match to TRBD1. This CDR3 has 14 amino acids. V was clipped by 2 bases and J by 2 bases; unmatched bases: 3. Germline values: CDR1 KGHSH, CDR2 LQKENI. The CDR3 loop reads CASSPNRGPYEQYF. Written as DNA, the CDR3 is TGTGCCAGCTCACCAAACAGGGGTCCCTACGAGCAGTACTTC.

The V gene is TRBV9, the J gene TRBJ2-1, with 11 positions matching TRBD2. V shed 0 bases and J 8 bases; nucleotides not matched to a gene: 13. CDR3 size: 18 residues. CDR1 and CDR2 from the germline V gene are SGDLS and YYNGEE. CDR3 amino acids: CASSVATWTSGQSDEQFF. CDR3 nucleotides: TGTGCCAGCAGCGTAGCTACCTGGACTAGCGGGCAGAGCGATGAGCAGTTCTTC.

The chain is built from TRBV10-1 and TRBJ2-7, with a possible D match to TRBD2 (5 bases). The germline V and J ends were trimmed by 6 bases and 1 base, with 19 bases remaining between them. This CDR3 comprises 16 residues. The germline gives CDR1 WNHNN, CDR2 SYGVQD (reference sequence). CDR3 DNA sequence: TGCGCCAGCAGCCCAACATTGGCGGACTCTTCCTACGAGCAGTACTTC. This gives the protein CASSPTLADSSYEQYF.

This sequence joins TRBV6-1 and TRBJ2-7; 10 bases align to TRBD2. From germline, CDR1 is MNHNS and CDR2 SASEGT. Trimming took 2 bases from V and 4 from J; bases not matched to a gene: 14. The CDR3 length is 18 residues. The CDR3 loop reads CASSEMVFSGRMAYEQYF. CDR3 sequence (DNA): TGTGCCAGCAGTGAAATGGTTTTTAGCGGGAGGATGGCGTACGAGCAGTACTTC.

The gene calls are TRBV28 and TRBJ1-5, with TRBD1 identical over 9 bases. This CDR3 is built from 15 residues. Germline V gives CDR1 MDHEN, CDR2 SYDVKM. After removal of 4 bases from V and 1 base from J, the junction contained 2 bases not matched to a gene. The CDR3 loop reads CASSSDRGSNQPQHF. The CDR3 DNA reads TGTGCCAGCAGTTCGGACAGGGGAAGCAATCAGCCCCAGCATTTT.

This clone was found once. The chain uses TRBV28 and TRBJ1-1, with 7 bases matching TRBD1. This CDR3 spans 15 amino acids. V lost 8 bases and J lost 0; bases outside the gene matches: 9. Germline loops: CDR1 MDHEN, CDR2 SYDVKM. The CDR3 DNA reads TGTGCCAGCCCCGCCCGGGGACAGTTGAACACTGAAGCTTTCTTT. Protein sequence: CASPARGQLNTEAFF.

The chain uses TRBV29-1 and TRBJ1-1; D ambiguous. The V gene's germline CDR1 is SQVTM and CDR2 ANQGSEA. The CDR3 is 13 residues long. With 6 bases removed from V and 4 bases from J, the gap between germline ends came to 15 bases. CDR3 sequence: CSVRRGLGTEAFF. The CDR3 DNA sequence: TGCAGCGTGCGGAGAGGTCTGGGCACTGAAGCTTTCTTT.

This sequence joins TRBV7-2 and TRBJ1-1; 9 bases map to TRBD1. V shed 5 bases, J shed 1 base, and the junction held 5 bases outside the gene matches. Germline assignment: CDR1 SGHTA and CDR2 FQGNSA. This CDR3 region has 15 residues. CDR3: CASSPWGQGNTEAFF. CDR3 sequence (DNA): TGTGCCAGCAGCCCCTGGGGACAGGGGAACACTGAAGCTTTCTTT.